What follows is one T cell receptor beta chain and its context. Its target is unknown. The CDR3 runs 16 residues. Unmatched junction bases numbered 6, after V lost 0 bases and J lost 1 base. Germline values: CDR1 ENHRY, CDR2 SYGVKD. These data come from a study of cytomegalovirus exposure and HLA in healthy donors. General study results and limits: Researchers left out some V segments, among them TRBV6-2 and TRBV6-3, as indistinguishable. Later on, analysis showed that most CMV-associated TCR beta chains appeared to be HLA-restricted.

PCR amplification relied on 60 Vbeta primers (plus 13 Jbeta primers). Measured with immunoSEQ multiplex PCR; TCRdb has only the in-frame clones, and not every one. Of about 120,000 clones listed, approximately 75% were seen once; the top ten hold approximately 2%. V is TRBV10-3 and J is TRBJ2-7; 7 nucleotides agree with TRBD1. This clonotype was obtained from a man between 35 and 55 years old in good health and CMV-seronegative. Sequences were obtained from PBMCs. The CDR3 nucleotides read TGTGCCATCAGTGAGTCGATTGGGACAGCTTCCTACGAGCAGTACTTC. Its protein product is CAISESIGTASYEQYF.